This record looks at one T cell receptor (beta chain) sequence and its context. This sample was taken from a study of blood T cell repertoires in COVID-19. TCRdb's table, derived via immunoSEQ multiplex PCR, lists solely in-frame clones and lacks some. The table has about 150,000 clones, 84% seen once; the top ten hold 7.3%. Participant age was roughly 18 to 95 years, and participants resided in 25 or so US areas. The V end was cut by 1 base, the J end by 0 bases, with 10 bases between. This CDR3 is built from 16 residues. Germline CDR1 is LGHDT and CDR2 is YNNKEL (reference sequence). Sequences were obtained from PBMCs or T cells enriched from blood (not recorded which). The source of this sequence is a man between 45 and 60 years old who had recovered from COVID-19. The chain employs TRBV3-1 (or the pseudogene TRBV3-2) and TRBJ2-1; perhaps TRBD1 as D (6 bases). CDR3 loop: CASSQGTASSYNEQFF. The DNA for the CDR3 is TGTGCCAGCAGCCAAGGGACAGCCAGCTCCTACAATGAGCAGTTCTTC.